These 2 T cell receptor beta chains were sequenced from one sample in a study of identical twins. TCRdb recomputed calls from the 5' RACE reads with MiXCR, one row per CDR3 protein. The sample includes about 530,000 distinct CDR3 sequences, around 24% of them seen just once. The same data also contributed to another study, on yellow fever vaccine responses in identical twins.

Sequencing input: CD4+ T cells sorted from blood. The origin of the receptors is a woman aged 18-30 years in good health.

V and J are TRBV20-1 and TRBJ1-1; D unclear. V lost 1 base to trimming and J lost 0 bases, with 6 bases between them. The CDR3 is 13 amino acids. Germline loops: CDR1 DFQATT, CDR2 SNEGSKA (reference sequence). The CDR3 DNA sequence: TGCAGTGCTAGAGCCTCGATGAACACTGAAGCTTTCTTT. Translated, it gives CSARASMNTEAFF.

In this sample, this clonotype turned up many times. This rearrangement joins TRBV5-1 to TRBJ2-3, with D possibly being TRBD2 (6 bases). With 0 bases removed from V and 5 bases from J, the gap between germline ends came to 16 bases. CDR1 and CDR2 from the germline V gene are SGHRS and YFSETQ. The CDR3 consists of 16 residues. Written as DNA, the CDR3 is TGCGCCAGCAGCTTGGGTGCGGGATCCCTTGGAGATACGCAGTATTTT. It translates to CASSLGAGSLGDTQYF.